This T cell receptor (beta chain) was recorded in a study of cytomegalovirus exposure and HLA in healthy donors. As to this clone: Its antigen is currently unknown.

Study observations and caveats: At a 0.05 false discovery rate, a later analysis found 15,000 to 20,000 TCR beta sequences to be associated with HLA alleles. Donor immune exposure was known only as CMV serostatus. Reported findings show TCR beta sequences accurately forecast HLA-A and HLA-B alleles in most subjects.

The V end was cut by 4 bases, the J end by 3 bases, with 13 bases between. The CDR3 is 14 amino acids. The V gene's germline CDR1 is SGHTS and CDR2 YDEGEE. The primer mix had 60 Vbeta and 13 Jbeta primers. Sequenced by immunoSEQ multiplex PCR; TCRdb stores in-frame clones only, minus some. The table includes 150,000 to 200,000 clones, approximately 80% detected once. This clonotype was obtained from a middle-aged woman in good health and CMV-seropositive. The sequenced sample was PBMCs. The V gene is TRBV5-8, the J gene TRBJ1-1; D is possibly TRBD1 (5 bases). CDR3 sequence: CASSAVQGDTEAFF. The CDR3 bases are TGTGCCAGCAGCGCCGTCCAGGGCGACACTGAAGCTTTCTTT.